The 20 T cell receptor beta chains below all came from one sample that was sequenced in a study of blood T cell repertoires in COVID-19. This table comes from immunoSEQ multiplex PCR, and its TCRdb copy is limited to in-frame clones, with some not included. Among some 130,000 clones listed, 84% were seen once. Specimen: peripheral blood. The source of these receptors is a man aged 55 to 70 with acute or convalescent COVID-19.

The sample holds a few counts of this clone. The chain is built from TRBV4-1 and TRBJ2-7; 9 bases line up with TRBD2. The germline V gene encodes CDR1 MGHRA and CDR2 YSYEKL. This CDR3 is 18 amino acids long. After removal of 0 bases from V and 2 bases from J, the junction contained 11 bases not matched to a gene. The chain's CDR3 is CASSQDFFNSGGTYEQYF. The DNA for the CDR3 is TGCGCCAGCAGCCAAGATTTTTTTAATAGCGGGGGAACCTACGAGCAGTACTTC.

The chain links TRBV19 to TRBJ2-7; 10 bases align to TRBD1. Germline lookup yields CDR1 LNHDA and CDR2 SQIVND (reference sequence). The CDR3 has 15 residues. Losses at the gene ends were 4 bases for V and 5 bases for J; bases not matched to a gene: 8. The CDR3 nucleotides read TGTGCCAGTAGTACCCGACAGGGGGCGCGCGACGAGCAGTACTTC. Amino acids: CASSTRQGARDEQYF.

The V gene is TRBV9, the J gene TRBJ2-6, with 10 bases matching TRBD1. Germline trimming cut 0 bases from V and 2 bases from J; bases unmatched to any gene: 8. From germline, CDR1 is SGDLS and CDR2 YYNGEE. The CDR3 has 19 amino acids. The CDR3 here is CASSVGRDRGGPGANVLTF. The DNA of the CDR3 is TGTGCCAGCAGCGTAGGACGGGACAGGGGAGGACCTGGGGCCAACGTCCTGACTTTC.

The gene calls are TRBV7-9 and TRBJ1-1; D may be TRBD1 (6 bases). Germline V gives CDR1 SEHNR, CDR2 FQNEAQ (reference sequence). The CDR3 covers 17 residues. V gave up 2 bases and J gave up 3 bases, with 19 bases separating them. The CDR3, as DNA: TGTGCCAGCAGCTTAAGTGGTGGGGCGGACAGTCACACTGAAGCTTTCTTT. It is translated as CASSLSGGADSHTEAFF.

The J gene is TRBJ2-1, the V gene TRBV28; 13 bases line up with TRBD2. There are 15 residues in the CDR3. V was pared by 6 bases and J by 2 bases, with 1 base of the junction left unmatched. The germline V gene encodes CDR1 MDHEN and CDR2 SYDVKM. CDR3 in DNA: TGTGCCAGCAGAACTAGCGGGGGGGCCTACAATGAGCAGTTCTTC. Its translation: CASRTSGGAYNEQFF. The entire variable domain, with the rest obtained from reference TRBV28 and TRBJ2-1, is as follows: DVKVTQSSRYLVKRTGEKVFLECVQDMDHENMFWYRQDPGLGLRLIYFSYDVKMKEKGDIPEGYSVSREKKERFSLILESASTNQTSMYLCASRTSGGAYNEQFFGPGTRLTVL.

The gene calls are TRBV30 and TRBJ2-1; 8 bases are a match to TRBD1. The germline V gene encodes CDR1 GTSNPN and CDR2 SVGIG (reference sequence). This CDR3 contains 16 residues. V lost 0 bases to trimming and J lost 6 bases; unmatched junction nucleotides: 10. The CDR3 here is CAWSVRSQGAGNEQFF. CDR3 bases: TGTGCCTGGAGTGTACGTTCTCAGGGGGCGGGCAATGAGCAGTTCTTC.

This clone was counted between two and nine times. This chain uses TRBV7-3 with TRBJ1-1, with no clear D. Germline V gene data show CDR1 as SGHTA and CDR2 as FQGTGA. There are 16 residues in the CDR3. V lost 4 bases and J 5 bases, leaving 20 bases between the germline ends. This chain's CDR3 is CASSSIPTDTGTEAFF. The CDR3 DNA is TGTGCCAGCAGCTCAATCCCCACGGATACGGGGACTGAAGCTTTCTTT. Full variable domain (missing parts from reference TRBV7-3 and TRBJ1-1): GAGVSQTPSNKVTEKGKYVELRCDPISGHTALYWYRQSLGQGPEFLIYFQGTGAADDSGLPNDRFFAVRPEGSVSTLKIQRTERGDSAVYLCASSSIPTDTGTEAFFGQGTRLTVV.

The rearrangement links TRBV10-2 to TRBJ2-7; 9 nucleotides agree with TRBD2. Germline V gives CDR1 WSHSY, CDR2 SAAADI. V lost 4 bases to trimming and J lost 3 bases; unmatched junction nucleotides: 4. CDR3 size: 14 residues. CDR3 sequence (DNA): TGCGCCAGCAGTGCCCTGCGGGAGGGCTACGAGCAGTACTTC. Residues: CASSALREGYEQYF.

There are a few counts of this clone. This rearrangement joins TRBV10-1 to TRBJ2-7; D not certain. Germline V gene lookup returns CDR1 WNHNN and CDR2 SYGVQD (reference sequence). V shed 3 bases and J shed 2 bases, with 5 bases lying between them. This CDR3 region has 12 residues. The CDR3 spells CASSDTAYEQYF. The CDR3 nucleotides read TGCGCCAGCAGTGACACAGCCTACGAGCAGTACTTC.

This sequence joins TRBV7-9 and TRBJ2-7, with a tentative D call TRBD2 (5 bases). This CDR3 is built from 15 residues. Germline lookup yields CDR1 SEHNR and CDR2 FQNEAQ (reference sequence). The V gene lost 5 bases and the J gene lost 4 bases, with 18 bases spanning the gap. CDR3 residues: CASSPGVELEYEQYF. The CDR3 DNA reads TGTGCCAGCAGCCCCGGGGTGGAATTGGAATACGAGCAGTACTTC.

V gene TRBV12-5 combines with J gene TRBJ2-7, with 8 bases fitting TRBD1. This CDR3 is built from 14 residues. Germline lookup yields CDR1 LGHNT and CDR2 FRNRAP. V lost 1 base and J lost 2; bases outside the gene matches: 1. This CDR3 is CASGLGDRTYEQYF. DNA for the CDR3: TGTGCTAGTGGTTTGGGGGACAGGACCTACGAGCAGTACTTC.

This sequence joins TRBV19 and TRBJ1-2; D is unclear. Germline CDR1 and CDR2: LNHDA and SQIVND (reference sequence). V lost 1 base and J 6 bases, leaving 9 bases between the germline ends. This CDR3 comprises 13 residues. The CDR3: CASSIGIFDGYTF. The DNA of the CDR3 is TGTGCCAGTAGTATAGGTATTTTCGATGGCTACACCTTC.

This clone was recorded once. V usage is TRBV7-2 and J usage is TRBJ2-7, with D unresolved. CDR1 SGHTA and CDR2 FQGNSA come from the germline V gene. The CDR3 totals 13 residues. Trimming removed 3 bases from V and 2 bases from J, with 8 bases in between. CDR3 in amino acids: CASSFHSTYEQYF. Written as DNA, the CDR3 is TGTGCCAGCAGCTTTCACAGTACCTACGAGCAGTACTTC.

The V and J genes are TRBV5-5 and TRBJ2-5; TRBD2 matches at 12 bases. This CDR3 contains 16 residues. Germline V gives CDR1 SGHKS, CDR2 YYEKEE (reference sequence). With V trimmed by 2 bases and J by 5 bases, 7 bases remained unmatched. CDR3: CASSFKTSGSAETQYF. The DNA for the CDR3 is TGTGCCAGCAGCTTTAAGACTAGCGGGAGCGCGGAGACCCAGTACTTC.

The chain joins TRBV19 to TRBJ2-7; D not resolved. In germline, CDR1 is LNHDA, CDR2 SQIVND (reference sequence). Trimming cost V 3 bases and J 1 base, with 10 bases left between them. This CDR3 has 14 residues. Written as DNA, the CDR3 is TGTGCCAGTAGTATTAAACGGTTATCCTACGAGCAGTACTTC. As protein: CASSIKRLSYEQYF.

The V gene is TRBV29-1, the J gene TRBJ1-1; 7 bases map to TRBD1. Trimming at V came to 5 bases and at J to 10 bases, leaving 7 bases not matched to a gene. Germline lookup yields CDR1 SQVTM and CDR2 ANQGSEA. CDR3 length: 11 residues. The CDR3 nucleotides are TGCAGCGTTAAAGGGGGCCCCGGAGCTTTCTTT. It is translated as CSVKGGPGAFF.

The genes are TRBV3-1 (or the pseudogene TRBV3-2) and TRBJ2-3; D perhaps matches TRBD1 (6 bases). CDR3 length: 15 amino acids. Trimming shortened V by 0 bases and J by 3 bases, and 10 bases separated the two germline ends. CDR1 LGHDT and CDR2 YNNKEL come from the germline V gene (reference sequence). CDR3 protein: CASSQDRGRTDTQYF. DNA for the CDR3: TGTGCCAGCAGCCAAGACAGGGGTAGAACAGATACGCAGTATTTT.

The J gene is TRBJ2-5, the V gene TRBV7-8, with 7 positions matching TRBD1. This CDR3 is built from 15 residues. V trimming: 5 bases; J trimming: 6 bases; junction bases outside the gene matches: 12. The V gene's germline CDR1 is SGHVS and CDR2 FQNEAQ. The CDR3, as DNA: TGTGCCAGCAGCACAATTCTACAGGGGCTCCAGACCCAGTACTTC. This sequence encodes CASSTILQGLQTQYF. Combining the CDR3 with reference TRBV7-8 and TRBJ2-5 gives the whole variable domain GAGVSQSPRYKVAKRGQDVALRCDPISGHVSLFWYQQALGQGPEFLTYFQNEAQLDKSGLPSDRFFAERPEGSVSTLKIQRTQQEDSAVYLCASSTILQGLQTQYFGPGTRLLVL.

CDR3 bases: TGTGCCAGCCGTAGCGGGGGGGCCTCGGATACGCAGTATTTT. Its translation is CASRSGGASDTQYF. The J gene is TRBJ2-3, the V gene TRBV6-5; 11 positions agree with TRBD2. Germline trimming cut 8 bases from V and 6 bases from J; bases unmatched to any gene: 7. Germline V lookup: CDR1 MNHEY, CDR2 SVGAGI. This CDR3 is built from 14 residues.

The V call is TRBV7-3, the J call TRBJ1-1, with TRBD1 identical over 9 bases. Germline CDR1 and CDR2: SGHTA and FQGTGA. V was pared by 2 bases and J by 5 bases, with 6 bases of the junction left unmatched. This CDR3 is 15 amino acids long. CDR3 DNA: TGTGCCAGCAGCTTAGAAGGACAGGGGTCGACTGAAGCTTTCTTT. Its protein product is CASSLEGQGSTEAFF.